This T cell receptor beta chain was captured in a study of Graves' ophthalmopathy and Graves' hyperthyroidism. The CDR3 sequence is 15 residues long. Germline V gene sequence: CDR1 MNHNS, CDR2 SASEGT. V shed 7 bases, J shed 3 bases, and the junction held 9 bases outside the gene matches. Notes on the study in general: Blood contained most expanded thyroid clonotypes exceeding 0.001 frequency.

Hyperthyroidism patients had new diagnoses, durations under 2 months, and ages of 18 to 65. TCR beta CDR3 amplification used RNA transcripts. First-round RT-PCR relied on HTBI primers, and a second-round multiplex PCR came next. TCRdb processed the multiplex PCR reads anew with MiXCR; each CDR3 protein has one entry. This sample has 500,000 to 700,000 distinct CDR3 sequences, with about 20% found just once. For this clonotype: Its antigen remains unknown.

The rearrangement uses TRBV6-1 and TRBJ1-2; 9 positions agree with TRBD1. The TCR comes from a woman aged 18-30 years with stable Graves' hyperthyroidism. Some clones in this sample may be carry-over from other donors' samples. The sample taken for sequencing was peripheral blood. CDR3: CASTMGQGMDYGYTF. CDR3 DNA sequence: TGTGCCAGCACCATGGGACAGGGAATGGACTATGGCTACACCTTC.